This TCR beta chain was obtained from a study of blood T cell repertoires in COVID-19. As for the study in general: COVID-19 samples, acute and convalescent, were from the United States, Italy and Spain. PBMCs, B-cell-depleted T cells, or T cells provided the cDNA or gDNA that made up the material.

CDR3 length equals 15 residues. Germline lookup yields CDR1 MGHRA and CDR2 YSYEKL. Trimming pared 8 bases from V and 7 bases from J, leaving 23 bases between. As handled by the study authors: Reference gene primers were amplified, and this amplification served to estimate nucleated cell counts. The protocol was immunoSEQ multiplex PCR, while the TCRdb copy is restricted to in-frame clones and leaves out a portion. The V and J calls and clone size are taken from that table; D and trimming were inferred from the DNA. The table shows more than 45,000 clones, with about 85% occurring only once. The sample was peripheral blood. The origin of this receptor is a woman aged 55-70 years with acute or convalescent COVID-19. The chain couples TRBV4-1 to TRBJ1-1; maybe TRBD1 (5 bases). CDR3 in DNA: TGCGCCAGCTCGCAGGGTCGGGCCAAAATATATGAAGCTTTCTTT. Its translation: CASSQGRAKIYEAFF.